The source of this TCR beta chain is a study of blood T cell repertoires in COVID-19. Study at large: PBMCs, B-cell-depleted T cells, or T cells provided the cDNA or gDNA that made up the material.

Source study methods: Amplification of reference gene primers was used by the study to estimate nucleated cell counts. Sequencing was performed with immunoSEQ multiplex PCR; in TCRdb, only in-frame clones are kept and a portion is missing. The DNA was the basis for D and trimming; V, J and clone size are from that table. The table shows some 150,000 clones, with 87% occurring only once. The CDR3 has 13 amino acids. The V segment lost 7 bases and the J segment 6 bases; nucleotides outside the gene matches: 5. The germline gives CDR1 KGHDR, CDR2 SFDVKD. The J gene is TRBJ1-2, the V gene TRBV24-1; 9 bases match TRBD1. This sequence was found in a woman aged 45-60 years with active or convalescent COVID-19. The sequenced material came from peripheral blood. CDR3 DNA: TGTGCCACCAGCGCCGGGACAGGGAATGGCTACACCTTC. Translation: CATSAGTGNGYTF.